This T cell receptor beta chain comes out of a study of vaccination and CD4 T cells after COVID-19. Background on the study: Those taking part got two shots of either the BNT162b2 or the mRNA-1273 vaccine. From HCoV-229E, HCoV-OC43, HCoV-NL63 and SARS-CoV-2, overlapping spike peptides were used to stimulate the cells.

This clonotype was seen a few times. Its antigen is undetermined. Cultured CD4+ T cells had their DNA profiled by the Oncomine TCR Beta short-read assay. TCRdb passed the PCR reads through MiXCR, listing each CDR3 protein once. Among about 11,000 distinct CDR3 sequences listed, around 73% were seen once. The treatment: roughly nine-day PBMC culture with coronavirus spike peptide pools or control peptides (ViraFEST assay). Negative-selection isolation of CD4+ T cells was performed after roughly nine days of culture. The CDR3 extends over 14 amino acids. V was cut by 1 base and J by 9 bases, with 12 bases left in between. The germline CDR1 and CDR2 sequences are KGHDR and SFDVKD.

The TCR comes from a human donor who had recovered from COVID-19. Input material: CD4+ T cells from blood, cultured in vitro. The chain has TRBV24-1 and TRBJ1-5; a possible D gene is TRBD1 (5 bases). The CDR3 DNA reads as TGTGCCACCAGTGATTTCAGGGCTAGTCGGCCCCAGCATTTT. It encodes CATSDFRASRPQHF.